This T cell receptor (beta chain) derives from a study of blood T cell repertoires in COVID-19 (TCRdb year 2020). Regarding the study in general: The collaborator samples originated in the United States, Italy and Spain and spanned the acute and convalescent phases of COVID-19. The prospective study material was composed of cDNA or gDNA derived from T cells, B-cell-depleted T cells, or PBMCs. Subjects who had been exposed to COVID-19, were actively infected with it, or had recovered from it provided the deeply sampled blood TCRbeta repertoires that made up the dataset. The repertoires were made available in a free public database intended to serve as a resource for research on the immune response to SARS-CoV-2. Samples came from the ongoing ImmuneRACE study (first 160 participants) plus 1,254 subjects from 6 global collaborators. Nearly every sample came with metadata listing a de-identified subject ID, COVID-19 status, age in years and sex. Where HLA class I and class II types were available, the types were taken from metadata supplied by the sample provider, not from assay-based typing. Beyond this particular receptor, the publication reports: How much clinical and demographic metadata was included differed by source and by participant, and the metadata was provided uncurated.

To note about this clone: What antigen it recognizes has not been identified. Base qualities are not recorded, but no much larger clone differs from it by a single base.

TCRbeta CDR3 regions were amplified from genomic DNA using the immunoSEQ Assay, a bias-controlled multiplex PCR. The source study handled its data this way. Nucleated cell counts per sample were estimated from amplification of reference gene primers within the assay. To quantify the absolute abundance of each unique TCRbeta CDR3 rearrangement, sequence reads were collapsed and filtered. For each sample, productive Simpson clonality was calculated as the square root of Simpson's diversity index over productive rearrangements. Entries here come from immuneACCESS through TCRdb and include only in-frame sequences with V and J called. Some clones fail to appear in such tables; in the studies checked, an unresolved V gene covers under half of the shortfall, and the cause of the remainder is unknown. That table is the source of V, J and clone size, and D and trimming were worked out from the DNA. The sample table holds over 200,000 clones, of which around four fifths were seen once. Of the sample, 5.7% falls within the top ten clones.

Spanning cysteine to phenylalanine, the CDR3 consists of 15 amino acids. The entry retains the CDR3 DNA only, 45 bases that are in frame from base 1. For CDR1 and CDR2, the germline V gene (reference sequence) lists MNHEY and SMNVEV. Trimming takes 5 bases off V and 3 bases off J; junction bases not matched to a gene: 6. Collaborating institutions collected whole blood in K2EDTA tubes following their own protocols. For TCRbeta analysis, collaborators shipped samples in one of three forms: frozen whole blood, isolated PBMCs, or DNA extracted from either of those sample types. This receptor was obtained from a man older than 75 with acute or convalescent COVID-19. The source material was peripheral blood. Here the chain combines TRBV27 and TRBJ2-2; 7 bases in between match TRBD2. The DNA sequence is as follows: TGTGCCAGCAGTCCGGGGACTACCTACACCGGGGAGCTGTTTTTT. The resulting protein is CASSPGTTYTGELFF.